The 19 T cell receptor beta chains below all came from one sample that was sequenced in a study of cytomegalovirus exposure and HLA in healthy donors. TCRdb's table, derived via immunoSEQ multiplex PCR, lists solely in-frame clones and lacks some. The table lists more than 90,000 clones, roughly nine tenths of them singletons. The sample comprised PBMCs. The source of these receptors is a man between 18 and 29 years old in good health and CMV-seropositive.

V gene TRBV28 combines with J gene TRBJ2-7; the match to TRBD1 covers 7 bases. J lost 3 bases, V lost 11 bases, and 10 bases had no gene match. CDR3 length: 13 residues. The germline V gene encodes CDR1 MDHEN and CDR2 SYDVKM. The CDR3 coding sequence is TGTGCCGTAGTGGTACAGGGGATCTACGAGCAGTACTTC. Translation: CAVVVQGIYEQYF.

CDR3 bases: TGTGCCAGCGGGGAGGGCCACACAGATACGCAGTATTTT. Residues: CASGEGHTDTQYF. The gene calls are TRBV6-4 and TRBJ2-3; TRBD2 aligns across 7 bases. The germline CDR1 and CDR2 sequences are MRHNA and SNTAGT. Unmatched junction bases numbered 4, after V lost 8 bases and J lost 2 bases. The CDR3 is made up of 13 amino acids.

The V call is TRBV2, the J call TRBJ1-5, with 10 bases that match TRBD1. This CDR3 has 14 amino acids. The V gene end was trimmed by 7 bases and the J gene end by 5 bases; junction bases not matched to a gene: 5. Germline V gene lookup returns CDR1 SNHLY and CDR2 FYNNEI. The CDR3 DNA is TGTGCCAGCACCCCGGGACAGGGGTATCAGCCCCAGCATTTT. Its protein product is CASTPGQGYQPQHF.

The chain uses TRBV28 and TRBJ2-7, with D maybe TRBD1 (5 bases). The V and J ends lost 3 bases and 0 bases respectively, with 12 bases between them. CDR1 is MDHEN, CDR2 SYDVKM, per germline. The CDR3 length is 15 residues. The CDR3 loop reads CASSFRGQYSYEQYF. The CDR3 coding sequence is TGTGCCAGCAGTTTTAGGGGTCAATACTCCTACGAGCAGTACTTC.

V is TRBV27 and J is TRBJ2-1; 13 nucleotides match TRBD2. The length of the CDR3 is 16 residues. Germline assignment: CDR1 MNHEY and CDR2 SMNVEV (reference sequence). With 5 bases clipped from V and 5 bases from J, the junction kept 6 bases outside the gene matches. Here the CDR3 reads CASSRTSGGPHNEQFF. The CDR3 DNA is TGTGCCAGCAGTAGGACTAGCGGGGGACCCCACAATGAGCAGTTCTTC.

This rearrangement joins TRBV2 to TRBJ2-5; TRBD1 agrees at 9 bases. The V segment lost 5 bases and the J segment 4 bases; nucleotides outside the gene matches: 11. This CDR3 region has 16 residues. CDR1 and CDR2 (germline): SNHLY, FYNNEI. The CDR3 sequence is CASSRTTGGALETQYF. The DNA for the CDR3 is TGTGCCAGCAGTCGAACTACAGGGGGCGCGTTAGAGACCCAGTACTTC.

The chain is built from TRBV10-2 and TRBJ1-2; D gene uncertain. V lost 6 bases to trimming and J lost 4 bases, with 15 bases between them. CDR1 WSHSY and CDR2 SAAADI come from the germline V gene. This CDR3 has 14 residues. CDR3 in DNA: TGCGCCAGCAGGAGCGGGGAGTCGGGCTATGGCTACACCTTC. Its protein product is CASRSGESGYGYTF.

This clone came up once. This chain links TRBV6-5 with TRBJ1-5; 8 nucleotides agree with TRBD1. CDR3 length: 15 residues. CDR1 is MNHEY, CDR2 SVGAGI, per germline. The V segment lost 5 bases and the J segment 5 bases; nucleotides outside the gene matches: 8. The CDR3 coding sequence is TGTGCCAGCAGTGGAAGGGCAGGGGGCGATCAGCCCCAGCATTTT. As protein: CASSGRAGGDQPQHF.

The chain uses TRBV12-5 and TRBJ2-5; D unresolved. Germline V CDR1 and CDR2: LGHNT, FRNRAP. This CDR3 is 15 amino acids long. The ends were cut back, 0 bases at V and 2 bases at J, with 10 bases in the middle. In nucleotides, the CDR3 is TGTGCTAGTGGTTTGGTACAGTCCAGTCAAGAGACCCAGTACTTC. Translation: CASGLVQSSQETQYF.

The chain has TRBV12-5 and TRBJ2-5, with TRBD2 identical over 12 bases. CDR3 length: 16 residues. Germline loops: CDR1 LGHNT, CDR2 FRNRAP. The junction had 1 base not matched to a gene; V was cut back by 1 base and J by 1 base. The CDR3 region has the DNA TGTGCTAGTGGTTTGGGGACTAGCGGGGTCCAAGAGACCCAGTACTTC. This translates into CASGLGTSGVQETQYF. Looking up the rest from reference TRBV12-5 and TRBJ2-5 gives the full variable domain: DARVTQTPRHKVTEMGQEVTMRCQPILGHNTVFWYRQTMMQGLELLAYFRNRAPLDDSGMPKDRFSAEMPDATLATLKIQPSEPRDSAVYFCASGLGTSGVQETQYFGPGTRLLVL.

V usage is TRBV10-3 and J usage is TRBJ2-7; possibly TRBD1 for D (7 bases). Germline V gene lookup returns CDR1 ENHRY and CDR2 SYGVKD. The V and J ends lost 5 bases and 1 base respectively, with 30 bases between them. This CDR3 is built from 20 residues. The CDR3 nucleotides are TGTGCCATCAGTCAATATAGACAGGGCCTACCGAAAGGGACTTCCTACGAGCAGTACTTC. Translated, it gives CAISQYRQGLPKGTSYEQYF.

CDR3 DNA: TGTGCCAGCAGCTTAGGAAGACAGGACTCCTACAATGAGCAGTTCTTC. Translation gives CASSLGRQDSYNEQFF. This chain uses TRBV7-9 with TRBJ2-1, with D maybe TRBD1 (6 bases). The CDR3 consists of 16 residues. V was trimmed by 1 base and J by 0 bases, leaving 10 bases between them. The germline gives CDR1 SEHNR, CDR2 FQNEAQ (reference sequence).

This rearrangement joins TRBV5-1 to TRBJ1-1, with D maybe TRBD1 (5 bases). The CDR3 spans 14 residues. The V gene lost 0 bases and the J gene lost 10 bases, with 16 bases spanning the gap. Germline loops: CDR1 SGHRS, CDR2 YFSETQ. CDR3 amino acids: CASSLDAPGGAAFF. The CDR3 DNA reads TGCGCCAGCAGCTTGGATGCACCCGGAGGGGCAGCTTTCTTT.

V and J are TRBV28 and TRBJ2-1; TRBD2 matches 11 bases. CDR1 is MDHEN, CDR2 SYDVKM, per germline. Trimming cost V 5 bases and J 6 bases; bases outside gene matches: 9. There are 16 residues in the CDR3. Here the CDR3 DNA reads TGTGCCAGCAGTCTTGTTAGACTAGCGGGGTCCAATGAGCAGTTCTTC. This gives the protein CASSLVRLAGSNEQFF.

V is TRBV5-6 and J is TRBJ1-2, with 8 positions matching TRBD1. Germline V CDR1 and CDR2: SGHDT, YYEEEE. This CDR3 has 15 amino acids. J lost 2 bases, V lost 4 bases, and 7 bases had no gene match. The CDR3 region is CASSPGTGPNYGYTF. In nucleotides, the CDR3 is TGTGCCAGCAGCCCCGGGACAGGTCCCAACTATGGCTACACCTTC. The whole variable domain, filled in from reference TRBV5-6 and TRBJ1-2, reads DAGVTQSPTHLIKTRGQQVTLRCSPKSGHDTVSWYQQALGQGPQFIFQYYEEEERQRGNFPDRFSGHQFPNYSSELNVNALLLGDSALYLCASSPGTGPNYGYTFGSGTRLTVV.

CDR3: CASGRDYYEQYF. The CDR3 nucleotides read TGTGCCAGCGGGAGGGACTACTACGAGCAGTACTTC. The chain recombines TRBV6-1 with TRBJ2-7; 7 positions agree with TRBD2. The CDR3 length is 12 residues. V was pared by 8 bases and J by 3 bases, with 4 bases of the junction left unmatched. Germline V gene lookup returns CDR1 MNHNS and CDR2 SASEGT.

This clone was recorded only once. The V and J genes are TRBV5-6 and TRBJ2-7; D is unclear. Per the germline V gene, CDR1 is SGHDT and CDR2 is YYEEEE. Between the trimmed V and J ends, which lost 5 bases and 0 bases, there was a span of 15 bases. The CDR3 runs 15 residues. The chain's CDR3 is CASRPLREVSYEQYF. The CDR3 region has the DNA TGTGCCAGCAGACCCCTCCGAGAGGTCTCCTACGAGCAGTACTTC.

The V gene is TRBV5-1, the J gene TRBJ2-1; the match to TRBD2 covers 11 bases. This CDR3 is 16 amino acids long. The V gene end was trimmed by 4 bases and the J gene end by 5 bases; junction bases not matched to a gene: 8. From germline, CDR1 is SGHRS and CDR2 YFSETQ. The CDR3 DNA is TGCGCCAGCAGCCCACCTACTAGCGGGGGTCACAATGAGCAGTTCTTC. Protein: CASSPPTSGGHNEQFF.

The chain is built from TRBV27 and TRBJ2-1; TRBD1 aligns across 8 bases. Per germline, CDR1 MNHEY and CDR2 SMNVEV (reference sequence). Trimming cost V 4 bases and J 5 bases; bases outside gene matches: 7. This CDR3 comprises 15 residues. The CDR3: CASSSQGAGNNEQFF. In nucleotides, the CDR3 is TGTGCCAGCAGTTCCCAGGGGGCGGGGAACAATGAGCAGTTCTTC.